Shown below are 12 T cell receptor beta chains from a single sample sequenced in a study of STAT5B mutations in CD4+ large granular lymphocyte leukemia. Assay used: immunoSEQ multiplex PCR; TCRdb lists only in-frame clones, some missing. The data hold 9,000 to 10,000 clones, with approximately 83% observed a single time. The source material was PBMCs. Every receptor here comes from a man in his 60s with CD4+ T-cell large granular lymphocyte leukemia.

This clone was observed a handful of times. The chain has TRBV7-3 and TRBJ1-3; weak D call: TRBD1 (5 bases). Germline V gives CDR1 SGHTA, CDR2 FQGTGA. This CDR3 has 15 residues. Trimming pared 1 base from V and 1 base from J, leaving 8 bases between. CDR3 sequence reads: CASSLRGASGNTIYF. The CDR3 DNA is TGTGCCAGCAGCTTAAGAGGGGCGTCTGGAAACACCATATATTTT. Full variable domain (rest looked up from reference TRBV7-3 and TRBJ1-3): GAGVSQTPSNKVTEKGKYVELRCDPISGHTALYWYRQSLGQGPEFLIYFQGTGAADDSGLPNDRFFAVRPEGSVSTLKIQRTERGDSAVYLCASSLRGASGNTIYFGEGSWLTVV.

The count of this clone is one. The chain joins TRBV7-3 to TRBJ1-5; the D is unclear. CDR1 is SGHTA, CDR2 FQGTGA, per germline. V lost 5 bases and J lost 0, with 20 bases in between. The CDR3 covers 18 residues. In nucleotides, the CDR3 is TGTGCCAGCAGCCTTACCCAACTTACAATGAATAGCAATCAGCCCCAGCATTTT. Protein sequence: CASSLTQLTMNSNQPQHF.

The V call is TRBV7-3, the J call TRBJ1-2; 9 bases are a match to TRBD1. The length of the CDR3 is 15 residues. The germline CDR1 and CDR2 sequences are SGHTA and FQGTGA. V lost 1 base and J lost 8; bases outside the gene matches: 8. The CDR3 loop is CASSLSGNRGLGYTF. In DNA form, the CDR3 reads TGTGCCAGCAGCTTAAGTGGTAACAGGGGGCTCGGCTACACCTTC.

The V and J genes are TRBV5-1 and TRBJ2-7; D uncertain. This CDR3 is 18 amino acids long. V was pared by 4 bases and J by 4 bases, with 27 bases between. Germline V gene lookup returns CDR1 SGHRS and CDR2 YFSETQ. CDR3 amino acids: CASSHEDTFSELSYEQYF. The CDR3 DNA sequence: TGCGCCAGCAGCCACGAAGACACATTTTCCGAATTAAGTTACGAGCAGTACTTC.

The chain joins TRBV7-3 to TRBJ2-7; D is possibly TRBD2 (6 bases). V lost 5 bases and J lost 3, with 17 bases in between. Germline CDR1 reads SGHTA; CDR2 reads FQGTGA. The CDR3 sequence is 15 residues long. The CDR3 spells CASSPQGGVIYEQYF. The CDR3 bases are TGTGCCAGCAGCCCCCAGGGCGGGGTCATCTACGAGCAGTACTTC.

The V and J genes are TRBV6-5 and TRBJ2-2; the D is unclear. CDR1 and CDR2 from the germline V gene are MNHEY and SVGAGI. V was trimmed by 2 bases and J by 1 base, leaving 8 bases between them. The CDR3 consists of 15 residues. The CDR3 loop is CASSYGRLNTGELFF. CDR3 nucleotide sequence: TGTGCCAGCAGTTACGGACGGTTGAACACCGGGGAGCTGTTTTTT.

The chain is built from TRBV7-2 and TRBJ2-5; D not certain. The DNA end favors TRBJ2-7, so the J call may be wrong. The CDR3 runs to 11 residues. From germline, CDR1 is SGHTA and CDR2 FQGNSA. CDR3 sequence reads: CASSSYYEQYF. The CDR3 nucleotides read TGTGCCAGCAGCTCCTACTACGAGCAGTACTTC.

This clone showed up just once. The V and J genes are TRBV11-2 and TRBJ2-3; 9 bases fit TRBD2. Trimming took 4 bases from V and 4 from J; bases not matched to a gene: 3. The CDR3 runs 14 residues. Germline V gene data show CDR1 as SGHAT and CDR2 as FQNNGV. CDR3: CASSSGLAPDTQYF. The CDR3 nucleotides are TGTGCCAGCAGCTCGGGACTAGCCCCAGATACGCAGTATTTT. The whole variable domain, remainder taken from reference TRBV11-2 and TRBJ2-3, is EAGVAQSPRYKIIEKRQSVAFWCNPISGHATLYWYQQILGQGPKLLIQFQNNGVVDDSQLPKDRFSAERLKGVDSTLKIQPAKLEDSAVYLCASSSGLAPDTQYFGPGTRLTVL.

The table lists this clone with a count of one. The V call is TRBV7-8, the J call TRBJ2-7; 8 nucleotides align to TRBD2. CDR3 length: 15 amino acids. J was trimmed by 3 bases and V by 0 bases; bases with no gene match: 4. Germline CDR1 and CDR2: SGHVS and FQNEAQ. The CDR3 reads CASSLAKRENYEQYF. CDR3 in DNA: TGTGCCAGCAGCTTAGCGAAGCGGGAGAACTACGAGCAGTACTTC.

The V and J genes are TRBV27 and TRBJ1-1; D possibly corresponds to TRBD1 (5 bases). The V and J ends lost 0 bases and 1 base respectively, with 21 bases between them. This CDR3 is built from 19 residues. Germline V gene sequence: CDR1 MNHEY, CDR2 SMNVEV (reference sequence). The CDR3 DNA sequence: TGTGCCAGCAGTTTATCATCCTACGGACATTTCAAGGCGAACACTGAAGCTTTCTTT. Amino acids: CASSLSSYGHFKANTEAFF.

This chain uses TRBV6-1 with TRBJ2-1; D unclear. V was trimmed by 6 bases and J by 4 bases, leaving 4 bases between them. This CDR3 is built from 11 residues. In germline, CDR1 is MNHNS, CDR2 SASEGT. The chain's CDR3 is CASRGYNEQFF. The DNA for the CDR3 is TGTGCCAGCAGGGGGTACAATGAGCAGTTCTTC.

This clone was recorded once. J is TRBJ1-6 and V is TRBV14; D remains ambiguous. Trimming stripped 3 bases from V and 8 bases from J, with 14 bases between. CDR1 is SGHDN and CDR2 is FVKESK in the germline V gene. The CDR3 extends over 15 amino acids. The CDR3, as DNA: TGTGCCAGCAGCCATTTTCGCCGGCCGGATTCACCCCTCCACTTT. It is translated as CASSHFRRPDSPLHF.